The subject of this entry is one TCR beta chain. This entry belongs to a study of blood T cell repertoires in COVID-19. Study summary: Sample material is recorded as cDNA or gDNA derived from T cells, B-cell-depleted T cells, or PBMCs.

Germline V gene sequence: CDR1 SGHRS, CDR2 YFSETQ. J was trimmed by 7 bases and V by 0 bases; bases with no gene match: 22. The CDR3 has 20 residues. Original processing methods: How many nucleated cells were present was estimated from reference gene primer amplification. Sequencing used immunoSEQ multiplex PCR; TCRdb keeps in-frame clones, though not all of them. Clone size and the V and J calls come from that table; the DNA yielded D and trimming. The sample shows over 90,000 clones, approximately 92% of them seen only once. What was sequenced was peripheral blood. The V gene is TRBV5-1, the J gene TRBJ2-1; 7 positions match TRBD1. The sequence derives from a man younger than 35 with acute or convalescent COVID-19. CDR3 region: CASSLGIGGRRSRAENEQFF. The CDR3 DNA reads TGCGCCAGCAGCTTGGGAATAGGGGGCCGTCGCTCAAGGGCGGAAAATGAGCAGTTCTTC.